The 29 T cell receptor beta chains listed next were all sequenced from one sample in a study of blood T cell repertoires in COVID-19. Libraries were prepared by immunoSEQ multiplex PCR; TCRdb keeps only in-frame clonotypes and omits some of them. The table records about 160,000 clones, 60% to 85% of them present only once. Material: peripheral blood. These receptors all stem from a man aged 65 to 79 with acute or convalescent COVID-19.

The chain carries TRBV2 and TRBJ1-5, with 7 bases matching TRBD1. Germline lookup yields CDR1 SNHLY and CDR2 FYNNEI. The length of the CDR3 is 17 residues. V shed 2 bases and J 0 bases; nucleotides not matched to a gene: 7. Here the CDR3 reads CASSEPLTGYSNQPQHF. CDR3 DNA sequence: TGTGCCAGCAGTGAACCCTTGACAGGGTATAGCAATCAGCCCCAGCATTTT.

V and J are TRBV24-1 and TRBJ1-1, with D perhaps matching TRBD1 (5 bases). V gave up 3 bases and J gave up 9 bases, with 10 bases separating them. CDR3 size: 12 residues. Germline V CDR1 and CDR2: KGHDR, SFDVKD. Here the CDR3 reads CATSDVDRKAFF. CDR3 DNA: TGTGCCACCAGTGATGTCGACAGAAAAGCTTTCTTT.

V usage is TRBV2 and J usage is TRBJ1-4; possible D gene TRBD1, 5 bases. V lost 4 bases to trimming and J lost 8 bases, with 17 bases between them. This CDR3 region has 15 residues. The germline V gene encodes CDR1 SNHLY and CDR2 FYNNEI. CDR3 protein: CASSGSAGKGEKLFF. As DNA, the CDR3 is TGTGCCAGCAGTGGGTCGGCAGGGAAGGGCGAAAAACTGTTTTTT.

This chain links TRBV2 with TRBJ1-6, with D maybe TRBD1 (6 bases). Germline V gene sequence: CDR1 SNHLY, CDR2 FYNNEI. CDR3 length: 14 residues. V dropped 4 bases and J dropped 7 bases, with 11 bases sitting between them. The CDR3 spells CASSVRTANSPLHF. The CDR3, as DNA: TGTGCCAGCAGTGTAAGGACAGCCAATTCACCCCTCCACTTT.

This clone was picked up one time. The chain joins TRBV5-1 to TRBJ1-2, with 8 bases aligning to TRBD1. The V and J ends lost 5 bases and 8 bases, in that order; junction bases with no gene match: 11. The germline V gene encodes CDR1 SGHRS and CDR2 YFSETQ. CDR3 length: 14 residues. This CDR3 reads CASSEPGQAGGYTF. CDR3 nucleotide sequence: TGCGCCAGCAGTGAGCCGGGACAGGCTGGAGGCTACACCTTC.

The rearrangement uses TRBV28 and TRBJ1-1; D is unresolved. There are 11 residues in the CDR3. Germline-derived CDR1 and CDR2 are MDHEN and SYDVKM. With 10 bases removed from V and 3 bases from J, the gap between germline ends came to 9 bases. CDR3 amino acids: CATRGDTEAFF. DNA for the CDR3: TGTGCCACCCGCGGAGACACTGAAGCTTTCTTT.

This clone turned up a few times. This chain links TRBV11-2 with TRBJ2-5; no reliable D call. Trimming left V 1 base short and J 5 bases short, with 5 bases between. The germline V gene encodes CDR1 SGHAT and CDR2 FQNNGV. There are 12 residues in the CDR3. The CDR3 loop reads CASSLAFETQYF. The CDR3 nucleotides are TGTGCCAGCAGCTTAGCTTTTGAGACCCAGTACTTC.

The chain has TRBV5-1 and TRBJ1-2; TRBD1 matches at 10 bases. The germline V gene has CDR1 SGHRS and CDR2 YFSETQ. V shed 5 bases and J 8 bases; nucleotides not matched to a gene: 9. The CDR3 covers 14 residues. This chain's CDR3 is CASRAGTGEWGYTF. The DNA of the CDR3 is TGCGCCAGCAGGGCCGGGACAGGGGAGTGGGGCTACACCTTC.

V and J are TRBV6-5 and TRBJ1-3; D uncertain. Germline lookup yields CDR1 MNHEY and CDR2 SVGAGI. The CDR3 sequence is 16 residues long. V shed 2 bases and J shed 0 bases, with 11 bases lying between them. CDR3 sequence reads: CASSYEGSGSGNTIYF. CDR3 coding DNA: TGTGCCAGCAGTTACGAGGGCTCTGGCTCTGGAAACACCATATATTTT.

The chain carries TRBV28 and TRBJ2-5, with 11 nucleotides matching TRBD1. There are 15 residues in the CDR3. V shed 5 bases and J 3 bases; nucleotides not matched to a gene: 5. Germline CDR1 and CDR2: MDHEN and SYDVKM. The CDR3 sequence: CASSKPGQGEETQYF. CDR3 bases: TGTGCCAGCAGTAAACCGGGACAGGGGGAAGAGACCCAGTACTTC.

V usage is TRBV5-4 and J usage is TRBJ2-1; maybe TRBD1 (7 bases). V was trimmed by 4 bases and J by 9 bases, leaving 11 bases between them. Looked up from germline, CDR1 is SGHNT and CDR2 is YYREEE (reference sequence). The CDR3 spans 12 residues. The DNA for the CDR3 is TGTGCCAGCAGCCCGCAGGGGGGTGAGCAGTTCTTC. Translation gives CASSPQGGEQFF.

The chain has TRBV11-3 and TRBJ2-1; D is perhaps TRBD1 (5 bases). V dropped 5 bases and J dropped 6 bases, with 17 bases sitting between them. CDR1 and CDR2 (germline): SGHNT, YENEEA. CDR3 length: 15 residues. CDR3 protein: CASSPHTLRANEQFF. The CDR3 DNA is TGTGCCAGCAGCCCACACACCCTCAGGGCCAATGAGCAGTTCTTC. Using reference TRBV11-3 and TRBJ2-1 for the parts outside the CDR3, the full variable domain is EAGVVQSPRYKIIEKKQPVAFWCNPISGHNTLYWYLQNLGQGPELLIRYENEEAVDDSQLPKDRFSAERLKGVDSTLKIQPAELGDSAVYLCASSPHTLRANEQFFGPGTRLTVL.

The CDR3 protein is CASSLGQSLNTEAFF. The DNA of the CDR3 is TGTGCCAGTAGTCTTGGACAGTCCCTGAACACTGAAGCTTTCTTT. This rearrangement joins TRBV19 to TRBJ1-1; D perhaps matches TRBD1 (6 bases). Deletions cut 5 bases from V and 0 bases from J, with 13 bases between. This CDR3 comprises 15 residues. Germline V lookup: CDR1 LNHDA, CDR2 SQIVND (reference sequence).

V and J are TRBV28 and TRBJ1-1; tentative D call: TRBD1 (5 bases). V lost 8 bases, J lost 3 bases, and 16 bases lay in between. The CDR3 has 14 residues. The germline gives CDR1 MDHEN, CDR2 SYDVKM. CDR3 sequence reads: CASLMGGGYTEAFF. The CDR3 nucleotides are TGTGCCAGCCTAATGGGGGGAGGGTACACTGAAGCTTTCTTT.

This clone was seen once. This sequence joins TRBV6-6 and TRBJ1-4; D possibly corresponds to TRBD1 (6 bases). This CDR3 has 16 amino acids. Germline CDR1 and CDR2: MNHNY and SVGAGI (reference sequence). Trimming took off 5 bases at V and 0 bases at J, with 13 bases between the two ends. CDR3 residues: CASSRRTAATNEKLFF. The CDR3 DNA reads TGTGCCAGCAGTCGGAGGACAGCCGCAACTAATGAAAAACTGTTTTTT.

J is TRBJ2-1 and V is TRBV28; TRBD2 is a possible D gene (6 bases). Between the trimmed V and J ends, which lost 5 bases and 9 bases, there was a span of 14 bases. The CDR3 consists of 13 residues. CDR1 is MDHEN and CDR2 is SYDVKM in the germline V gene. The CDR3 DNA sequence: TGTGCCAGCAGTGGGGCGTCCGGGGGTGAGCAGTTCTTC. This codes for CASSGASGGEQFF.

This clone was counted only a few times. The chain joins TRBV28 to TRBJ1-1; the D gene is possibly TRBD1 (5 bases). Trimming removed 1 base at V and 1 base at J, with 10 bases between. The CDR3 totals 15 residues. Germline values: CDR1 MDHEN, CDR2 SYDVKM. The CDR3 spells CASSLLGRANTEAFF. Written as DNA, the CDR3 is TGTGCCAGCAGTTTATTAGGCAGGGCGAACACTGAAGCTTTCTTT.

This clone was counted a few times. The chain uses TRBV5-1 and TRBJ1-5; D uncertain. The CDR3 has 16 residues. V was cut by 0 bases and J by 0 bases, with 10 bases left in between. Germline values: CDR1 SGHRS, CDR2 YFSETQ. DNA for the CDR3: TGCGCCAGCAGCTTGGCCGGGATCAATAGCAATCAGCCCCAGCATTTT. It specifies CASSLAGINSNQPQHF.

V usage is TRBV3-1 (or the pseudogene TRBV3-2) and J usage is TRBJ2-3; TRBD2 matches 8 bases. The CDR3 length is 16 residues. Per the germline V gene, CDR1 is LGHDT and CDR2 is YNNKEL (reference sequence). With 4 bases clipped from V and 2 bases from J, the junction kept 8 bases outside the gene matches. The CDR3 DNA reads as TGTGCCAGCAGCCTAGCGGGGTTCCATATCACAGATACGCAGTATTTT. Its protein product is CASSLAGFHITDTQYF.

The chain joins TRBV2 to TRBJ1-1, with a possible D match to TRBD1 (6 bases). The length of the CDR3 is 14 residues. Trimming took 6 bases from V and 8 from J, leaving 19 bases between them. Germline V lookup: CDR1 SNHLY, CDR2 FYNNEI. The chain's CDR3 is CASSETGTRKEAFF. For the CDR3, the DNA is TGTGCCAGCAGCGAAACCGGGACAAGGAAAGAAGCTTTCTTT.

V usage is TRBV24-1 and J usage is TRBJ1-1, with D possibly TRBD1 on 6 matching bases. This CDR3 region has 14 residues. Trimming removed 5 bases at V and 8 bases at J, with 17 bases between. Per the germline V gene, CDR1 is KGHDR and CDR2 is SFDVKD. The CDR3 region has the DNA TGTGCCACCAGTGCTGGGACACAGGGTTTAGAAGCTTTCTTT. It is translated as CATSAGTQGLEAFF.

This chain joins TRBV10-1 and TRBJ2-3; TRBD2 agrees at 12 bases. The CDR3 is made up of 20 amino acids. Looked up from germline, CDR1 is WNHNN and CDR2 is SYGVQD (reference sequence). The V and J ends lost 2 bases and 2 bases, in that order; junction bases with no gene match: 14. In DNA, the CDR3 is TGCGCCAGCAGTGAGCCTCCCCCTGTCTGGACTAGCGGGGTCACAGATACGCAGTATTTT. Residues: CASSEPPPVWTSGVTDTQYF.

This sequence joins TRBV5-1 and TRBJ2-2; D possibly corresponds to TRBD1 (6 bases). Trimming pared 0 bases from V and 9 bases from J, leaving 21 bases between. In germline, CDR1 is SGHRS, CDR2 YFSETQ. The CDR3 has 17 amino acids. CDR3: CASSLATGTSDARELFF. The CDR3 nucleotides are TGCGCCAGCAGCTTGGCCACCGGGACAAGCGATGCACGGGAGCTGTTTTTT.

The gene calls are TRBV12-3 or TRBV12-4 and TRBJ1-2, with D possibly matching TRBD1 (6 bases). Trimming removed 2 bases at V and 5 bases at J, with 9 bases between. This CDR3 region has 13 residues. The DNA for the CDR3 is TGTGCCAGCAGTTTAAAAGGGACATATGGCTACACCTTC. Its protein is CASSLKGTYGYTF.

The chain uses TRBV7-2 and TRBJ2-2; D remains unclear. V lost 1 base and J 6 bases, leaving 9 bases between the germline ends. Germline assignment: CDR1 SGHTA and CDR2 FQGNSA. The CDR3 covers 14 residues. The CDR3, as DNA: TGTGCCAGCAGCTTAGGGGCAGGATCCGGGGAGCTGTTTTTT. Amino acids: CASSLGAGSGELFF.

On this clone itself: The junction differs from germline at one of its ends, possibly a read error. The genes are TRBV6-5 and TRBJ1-1; no definite D call. This CDR3 has 13 residues. CDR1 and CDR2 (germline): MNHEY, SVGAGI. The CDR3 sequence is CASNRGVNTEAFF. The CDR3 coding sequence is TGTGCCAGCAATCGCGGGGTGAATACTGAAGCTTTCTTT.

The chain employs TRBV4-1 and TRBJ2-4; D possibly corresponds to TRBD2 (5 bases). The CDR3 is made up of 15 amino acids. The germline V gene has CDR1 MGHRA and CDR2 YSYEKL. Trimming shortened V by 2 bases and J by 4 bases, and 12 bases separated the two germline ends. CDR3 nucleotide sequence: TGCGCCAGCAGCCAATTTCATGGAGGAAAAAACATTCAGTACTTC. Its translation: CASSQFHGGKNIQYF.

The J gene is TRBJ2-1, the V gene TRBV5-1; D is possibly TRBD1 (8 bases). Germline CDR1 and CDR2: SGHRS and YFSETQ. CDR3 length: 16 amino acids. V was cut by 0 bases and J by 7 bases, with 17 bases left in between. CDR3 nucleotides: TGCGCCAGCAGCTTGGGAGGGACTACAGGGGGGAATGAGCAGTTCTTC. Protein: CASSLGGTTGGNEQFF. Supplemented by reference TRBV5-1 and TRBJ2-1, the full variable domain reads KAGVTQTPRYLIKTRGQQVTLSCSPISGHRSVSWYQQTPGQGLQFLFEYFSETQRNKGNFPGRFSGRQFSNSRSEMNVSTLELGDSALYLCASSLGGTTGGNEQFFGPGTRLTVL.

The J gene is TRBJ1-4, the V gene TRBV7-8; maybe TRBD1 (5 bases). Trimming removed 5 bases from V and 1 base from J, with 14 bases in between. The germline V gene has CDR1 SGHVS and CDR2 FQNEAQ. CDR3 length: 16 amino acids. CDR3 in amino acids: CASSTGRRGTNEKLFF. The CDR3 coding sequence is TGTGCCAGCAGCACAGGCCGGCGGGGAACTAATGAAAAACTGTTTTTT.